This passage covers 32 T cell receptor beta chains from one sample sequenced in a study of T cell responses to AZD1222 COVID-19 vaccine. Repertoires were generated with immunoSEQ multiplex PCR, while TCRdb's copy carries only in-frame clones and drops some. The table has 89,000 or so clones, around 90% seen once; the top ten hold 16%. The material sequenced was peripheral blood, taken on day 0 of AZD1222 vaccination. These receptors were taken from an adult in good health.

This chain uses TRBV7-9 with TRBJ1-4; weak D call: TRBD1 (6 bases). CDR1 is SEHNR and CDR2 is FQNEAQ in the germline V gene (reference sequence). V was trimmed by 5 bases and J by 4 bases, leaving 11 bases between them. This CDR3 contains 14 residues. The CDR3 bases are TGTGCCAGCAGCATACAGGGCGTTAATGAAAAACTGTTTTTT. Protein product: CASSIQGVNEKLFF. The whole variable domain, remainder taken from reference TRBV7-9 and TRBJ1-4, is DTGVSQNPRHKITKRGQNVTFRCDPISEHNRLYWYRQTLGQGPEFLTYFQNEAQLEKSRLLSDRFSAERPKGSFSTLEIQRTEQGDSAMYLCASSIQGVNEKLFFGSGTQLSVL.

This clone was seen just once. The rearrangement links TRBV5-1 to TRBJ2-6; 7 nucleotides agree with TRBD2. Germline trimming cut 1 base from V and 2 bases from J; bases unmatched to any gene: 9. This CDR3 spans 18 amino acids. CDR1 is SGHRS and CDR2 is YFSETQ in the germline V gene. The CDR3, as DNA: TGCGCCAGCAGCTTGACCCCTGGGGGAGGGCCTGGGGCCAACGTCCTGACTTTC. Amino acid sequence: CASSLTPGGGPGANVLTF.

The rearrangement links TRBV27 to TRBJ2-7; TRBD1 matches at 10 bases. This CDR3 has 14 residues. Per the germline V gene, CDR1 is MNHEY and CDR2 is SMNVEV (reference sequence). The trim removed 5 bases at V and 2 bases at J, leaving 3 bases unmatched. CDR3 residues: CASSLGTGAYEQYF. CDR3 sequence (DNA): TGTGCCAGCAGTCTCGGGACAGGGGCCTACGAGCAGTACTTC.

CDR3 coding DNA: TGCGCCAGCAGCCAAGATAGGACAGGGGCTCTGAGCTCCTACGAGCAGTACTTC. Its protein product is CASSQDRTGALSSYEQYF. V gene TRBV4-1 combines with J gene TRBJ2-7; 9 bases match TRBD1. CDR1 is MGHRA and CDR2 is YSYEKL in the germline V gene. CDR3 size: 18 residues. Unmatched junction bases numbered 9, after V lost 0 bases and J lost 0 bases.

This chain connects TRBV7-6 to TRBJ2-1; D remains unclear. Deletions cut 4 bases from V and 2 bases from J, with 12 bases between. The germline V gene has CDR1 SGHVS and CDR2 FNYEAQ. The CDR3 runs to 15 residues. The CDR3 coding sequence is TGTGCCAGCAGCTCGCCACGGACGGCCTACAATGAGCAGTTCTTC. Translating gives CASSSPRTAYNEQFF.

The chain joins TRBV9 to TRBJ2-1; TRBD2 agrees at 12 bases. J was trimmed by 3 bases and V by 3 bases; bases with no gene match: 4. This CDR3 has 16 residues. Germline CDR1 and CDR2: SGDLS and YYNGEE. The CDR3 region is CASSALAGGVYNEQFF. The CDR3 nucleotides read TGTGCCAGCAGCGCCCTAGCGGGAGGGGTCTACAATGAGCAGTTCTTC.

CDR3 residues: CASSPDRGYTQYF. The DNA for the CDR3 is TGTGCCAGCAGCCCCGACAGGGGATATACGCAGTATTTT. This chain connects TRBV11-1 to TRBJ2-3, with 8 bases matching TRBD1. The CDR3 has 13 residues. CDR1 is SGHAT and CDR2 is FQDESV in the germline V gene (reference sequence). V was clipped by 5 bases and J by 7 bases; unmatched bases: 5.

This chain joins TRBV7-9 and TRBJ1-4; D uncertain. Trimming cost V 3 bases and J 0 bases, with 8 bases left between them. The CDR3 consists of 15 residues. CDR1 SEHNR and CDR2 FQNEAQ come from the germline V gene (reference sequence). The CDR3 DNA reads TGTGCCAGCAGCTTGGGTGTCGCAACTAATGAAAAACTGTTTTTT. This codes for CASSLGVATNEKLFF.

This clone is a singleton in its sample. V and J are TRBV6-6 and TRBJ1-4; 8 nucleotides match TRBD1. Germline-derived CDR1 and CDR2 are MNHNY and SVGAGI (reference sequence). V dropped 6 bases and J dropped 4; count of bases not matched to a gene: 22. The CDR3 extends over 20 amino acids. The CDR3 DNA reads TGTGCCAGCAGCTACCGAATGTTAGGTTTTGGCGGACAGGGTAATGAAAAACTGTTTTTT. It specifies CASSYRMLGFGGQGNEKLFF.

The chain has TRBV9 and TRBJ2-5; D unresolved. Germline V gives CDR1 SGDLS, CDR2 YYNGEE. The CDR3 runs 12 residues. With 2 bases removed from V and 0 bases from J, the gap between germline ends came to 2 bases. The chain's CDR3 is CASSVNQETQYF. CDR3 DNA sequence: TGTGCCAGCAGCGTTAACCAAGAGACCCAGTACTTC.

V and J are TRBV14 and TRBJ2-3; TRBD1 matches 8 bases. J was trimmed by 3 bases and V by 1 base; bases with no gene match: 6. The length of the CDR3 is 16 residues. Germline V gene data show CDR1 as SGHDN and CDR2 as FVKESK. The CDR3 here is CASSQVRQGRTDTQYF. The CDR3 DNA sequence: TGTGCCAGCAGCCAAGTAAGACAGGGGAGGACAGATACGCAGTATTTT.

This clone was observed a few times. The chain has TRBV4-2 and TRBJ2-3; D is tentatively TRBD1 or TRBD2 (6 bases each). V lost 0 bases and J lost 4, with 26 bases in between. Per germline, CDR1 LGHNA and CDR2 YNFKEQ. The CDR3 has 20 residues. CDR3 in amino acids: CASSQEISGWGDTGADTQYF. The CDR3 region has the DNA TGTGCCAGCAGCCAAGAAATCTCGGGATGGGGGGACACTGGAGCAGATACGCAGTATTTT.

The gene calls are TRBV4-1 and TRBJ1-2; 11 nucleotides align to TRBD1. Looked up from germline, CDR1 is MGHRA and CDR2 is YSYEKL. The CDR3 sequence is 17 residues long. The V gene end was trimmed by 6 bases and the J gene end by 4 bases; junction bases not matched to a gene: 13. CDR3: CASSQDRGQAVLYGYTF. CDR3 bases: TGCGCCAGCAGTCAGGACAGGGGGCAGGCTGTTCTCTATGGCTACACCTTC.

The genes are TRBV5-6 and TRBJ2-1; D is unresolved. The V gene's germline CDR1 is SGHDT and CDR2 YYEEEE. This CDR3 has 16 residues. V was trimmed by 0 bases and J by 0 bases, leaving 10 bases between them. This CDR3 is CASSLVAGRSYNEQFF. In DNA form, the CDR3 reads TGTGCCAGCAGCTTGGTGGCAGGCCGCTCCTACAATGAGCAGTTCTTC.

V and J are TRBV12-5 and TRBJ2-7, with 7 bases aligning to TRBD1. Germline V lookup: CDR1 LGHNT, CDR2 FRNRAP. The CDR3 is made up of 15 amino acids. V gave up 11 bases and J gave up 4 bases; unmatched junction bases: 17. The CDR3 DNA sequence: TGTGCTCGATACCTGCCCAGGGGGAACTGTTACGAGCAGTACTTC. Its translation is CARYLPRGNCYEQYF.

The chain recombines TRBV6-5 with TRBJ1-5, with D possibly matching TRBD1 (5 bases). Per germline, CDR1 MNHEY and CDR2 SVGAGI. The CDR3 is 12 amino acids. The ends were cut back, 8 bases at V and 11 bases at J, with 16 bases in the middle. In nucleotides, the CDR3 is TGTGCCAGCTCCGGGACTTTAGCGGCCCAGCATTTT. It encodes CASSGTLAAQHF.

The V call is TRBV10-1, the J call TRBJ1-5; 10 nucleotides line up with TRBD1. CDR3 length: 17 amino acids. Germline V CDR1 and CDR2: WNHNN, SYGVQD (reference sequence). Trimming took 7 bases from V and 0 from J; bases not matched to a gene: 9. The chain's CDR3 is CASNRQGAGYSNQPQHF. The CDR3 DNA is TGCGCCAGCAACCGACAGGGGGCGGGATATAGCAATCAGCCCCAGCATTTT.

J is TRBJ1-2 and V is TRBV7-2, with TRBD1 matching over 9 bases. V shed 1 base and J 5 bases; nucleotides not matched to a gene: 8. CDR1 is SGHTA and CDR2 is FQGNSA in the germline V gene. This CDR3 region has 16 residues. The CDR3 is CASSLGPGQGRYGYTF. CDR3 nucleotide sequence: TGTGCCAGCAGCTTAGGACCGGGACAGGGAAGATATGGCTACACCTTC.

This chain connects TRBV7-9 to TRBJ1-3; tentative D call: TRBD1 (5 bases). The CDR3 has 15 residues. Germline V gene lookup returns CDR1 SEHNR and CDR2 FQNEAQ (reference sequence). V was clipped by 5 bases and J by 0 bases, with 11 bases between them. CDR3 DNA: TGTGCCAGCAGCAGGGACGGGAACTCTGGAAACACCATATATTTT. Amino acids: CASSRDGNSGNTIYF.

This chain uses TRBV24-1 with TRBJ2-5; no clear D gene. This CDR3 has 12 residues. Trimming stripped 10 bases from V and 7 bases from J, with 15 bases between. The germline gives CDR1 KGHDR, CDR2 SFDVKD. CDR3 in amino acids: CATARKPVTQYF. For the CDR3, the DNA is TGTGCCACTGCCCGGAAGCCGGTGACCCAGTACTTC.

In this sample, this clone turned up once. The CDR3 sequence is CASGPHNQPQHF. For the CDR3, the DNA is TGTGCCTCCGGACCGCACAATCAGCCCCAGCATTTT. The rearrangement joins TRBV19 to TRBJ1-5; D is unresolved. The length of the CDR3 is 12 residues. The germline V and J ends were trimmed by 11 bases and 3 bases, with 11 bases remaining between them. Per the germline V gene, CDR1 is LNHDA and CDR2 is SQIVND (reference sequence).

This chain links TRBV28 with TRBJ2-1; D possibly matches TRBD1 or TRBD2 (6 bases each). Germline V gene sequence: CDR1 MDHEN, CDR2 SYDVKM. CDR3 length: 13 amino acids. Trimming pared 5 bases from V and 7 bases from J, leaving 12 bases between. The CDR3 here is CASSRQGRNEQFF. The CDR3, as DNA: TGTGCCAGCAGTCGGCAGGGGAGGAATGAGCAGTTCTTC.

This clone was seen only once. The genes are TRBV28 and TRBJ1-1; D remains unclear. The CDR3 contains 12 residues. Germline V CDR1 and CDR2: MDHEN, SYDVKM. The V end lost 5 bases, the J end lost 5 bases, and 9 bases lay between the germline ends. The CDR3 reads CASSRQGTEAFF. The CDR3 nucleotides read TGTGCCAGCAGTCGCCAAGGGACTGAAGCTTTCTTT.

V is TRBV4-1 and J is TRBJ1-5; D gene uncertain. Germline assignment: CDR1 MGHRA and CDR2 YSYEKL. The CDR3 consists of 14 residues. V dropped 2 bases and J dropped 0 bases, with 5 bases sitting between them. This CDR3 reads CASSQLGSNQPQHF. In DNA form, the CDR3 reads TGCGCCAGCAGCCAACTAGGTAGCAATCAGCCCCAGCATTTT.

This clone was seen a single time. J is TRBJ2-3 and V is TRBV5-6, with D hard to call. V lost 4 bases and J lost 6, with 9 bases in between. Germline-derived CDR1 and CDR2 are SGHDT and YYEEEE. The CDR3 consists of 12 residues. DNA for the CDR3: TGTGCCAGCAGCCCCGGAAGGGATACGCAGTATTTT. Amino acid sequence: CASSPGRDTQYF.

This chain joins TRBV5-4 and TRBJ2-7, with 10 bases fitting TRBD2. The CDR3 extends over 15 amino acids. The junction had 2 bases not matched to a gene; V was cut back by 0 bases and J by 2 bases. Germline CDR1 reads SGHNT; CDR2 reads YYREEE (reference sequence). The CDR3 is CASSLGTSGTYEQYF. CDR3 coding DNA: TGTGCCAGCAGCTTGGGGACTAGCGGCACCTACGAGCAGTACTTC.

This sequence joins TRBV6-5 and TRBJ2-1; D call uncertain. The germline V gene has CDR1 MNHEY and CDR2 SVGAGI. V was cut by 8 bases and J by 11 bases, with 13 bases left in between. This CDR3 is 11 amino acids long. For the CDR3, the DNA is TGTGCCAGCTCCTCGAGGAATAAGCAGTTCTTC. This codes for CASSSRNKQFF.

This chain joins TRBV6-5 and TRBJ2-5, with TRBD1 as a possible D gene (5 bases). Trimming removed 6 bases at V and 5 bases at J, with 16 bases between. Germline-derived CDR1 and CDR2 are MNHEY and SVGAGI. The CDR3 extends over 14 amino acids. The CDR3 reads CASRLQEVGETQYF. CDR3 DNA sequence: TGTGCCAGCAGACTACAGGAAGTTGGGGAGACCCAGTACTTC.

V and J are TRBV28 and TRBJ1-1; D possibly corresponds to TRBD1 (6 bases). The CDR3 runs 15 residues. The germline gives CDR1 MDHEN, CDR2 SYDVKM. Trimming pared 1 base from V and 5 bases from J, leaving 14 bases between. The chain's CDR3 is CASSLSLGARTEAFF. CDR3 bases: TGTGCCAGCAGTTTATCCCTGGGGGCGAGGACTGAAGCTTTCTTT.

The count of this clone is one. The CDR3 region is CASSVSGSVSAGQFF. Here the CDR3 DNA reads TGTGCCAGCAGTGTTAGCGGGAGTGTTTCGGCTGGGCAGTTCTTC. V gene TRBV25-1 combines with J gene TRBJ2-1; 9 nucleotides match TRBD2. CDR3 length equals 15 residues. From germline, CDR1 is MGHDK and CDR2 SYGVNS. J lost 12 bases, V lost 4 bases, and 13 bases had no gene match. The variable domain in full, with the rest retrieved from reference TRBV25-1 and TRBJ2-1, is EADIYQTPRYLVIGTGKKITLECSQTMGHDKMYWYQQDPGMELHLIHYSYGVNSTEKGDLSSESTVSRIRTEHFPLTLESARPSHTSQYLCASSVSGSVSAGQFFGPGTRLTVL.

This clone has only a few counts. The genes are TRBV7-9 and TRBJ1-4; tentatively, D is TRBD1 (6 bases). The germline gives CDR1 SEHNR, CDR2 FQNEAQ (reference sequence). The V end lost 0 bases, the J end lost 8 bases, and 7 bases lay between the germline ends. This CDR3 is 13 amino acids long. Written as DNA, the CDR3 is TGTGCCAGCAGCTTAGCAGGGGGAGAAAAACTGTTTTTT. This codes for CASSLAGGEKLFF.

The V and J genes are TRBV28 and TRBJ1-2; D is ambiguous. Germline loops: CDR1 MDHEN, CDR2 SYDVKM. V lost 2 bases and J lost 6, with 16 bases in between. The CDR3 spans 15 residues. CDR3 residues: CASSLGRAGMDGYTF. The DNA of the CDR3 is TGTGCCAGCAGTTTAGGGAGGGCTGGTATGGATGGCTACACCTTC.